This TCR beta chain was obtained from a study of cytomegalovirus exposure and HLA in healthy donors (TCRdb year 2017). About the full investigation: In an earlier analysis of under 600 of the donors, 250 to 350 Gb of sequence data and just under 120 million unique TCR beta sequences from roughly 180 million T cells were reported. Approximately 310 gigabases of sequencing data and tens of millions of unique TCR sequences were included in an early release covering roughly 600 HLA-typed donors. Of the 300 to 500 genotyped donors, less than 85% were placed in the genetic ancestry cluster associated with self-reported Caucasian donors. The study was designed to test whether signatures of past pathogen exposure could be identified by cataloging public T cell receptors. Using immunosequencing, the study profiled T cell repertoires from about 650 subjects and related those repertoires to cytomegalovirus serostatus. In addition to the first cohort of 666 subjects, a separate validation cohort of 120 different subjects was used. The study combined high-throughput TCR immunosequencing, statistical association of individual TCRs with disease status, and machine learning to predict cytomegalovirus infection status. A later analysis re-examined previously published TCR beta repertoires from just over 650 donors and added high-resolution HLA genotyping to investigate patterns of TCR occurrence. Rather than using new phenotypic data, the later analysis identified candidate immune exposures from TCR beta sequences and from how often those sequences occurred across donors. To decide whether each TCR beta V gene segment behaved as functional or pseudogenic, an earlier analysis of 587 of the donors relied on high-throughput TCR beta sequencing. Donor age, sex, ethnicity and CMV serostatus were collected together with the repertoire data. A later genetic analysis took genome-wide SNP genotypes for about three fifths of the roughly 700 donors and used that subset as a discovery cohort. Every repertoire in the discovery cohort had been generated on one and the same sequencing platform. HLA typing included class I and class II loci at four-digit resolution. Typing coverage varied by locus: about 629-640 donors for A, B, C, DRB1 and DQB1; approximately 520 for DQA1; more than 600 for DPA1; roughly 450 for DPB1. Several DR-DQ haplotypes were treated as single units for association and clustering because of strong linkage in the cohort. Across around 400 genotyped donors of the cohort, an average of roughly 250,000 unique TCR beta nucleotide sequences per donor were sequenced, and around 19% of those sequences were non-productive.

The receptor library was made with the immunoSEQ multiplex PCR assay. For the multiplex PCR, a mixture combining 60 forward primers for TCR Vbeta segments and 13 reverse primers for TCR Jbeta segments was used. A multiplex PCR assay on genomic DNA amplified the CDR3 region of rearranged TCR beta genes. The amplified TCR beta libraries were sequenced on the Illumina HiSeq System as 87-base-pair reads. The authors' pipeline ran thus. In a later analysis, some 80 million unique TCR beta chains were counted across the roughly 670 repertoires, and around 10 million of these chains were shared by at least two donors. Raw reads were error-corrected and collapsed into unique sequences with a nearest-neighbor algorithm that merged closely related sequences to remove PCR and sequencing errors. CDR3 sequences were aligned to IMGT reference sequences to assign V, D and J gene segments. For a sequence to be retained, a match of at least six nucleotides to both a V gene segment and a J gene segment was required. A rearrangement counted as productive if the CDR3 had no stop codons and remained in frame with V and J, and every other rearrangement counted as non-productive. CDR3 was defined according to IMGT convention as the region running from the second conserved V-encoded cysteine to the conserved J-encoded phenylalanine. The earlier analysis of 500 to 600 of the donors excluded sequences that lacked an unambiguous match to a single V gene segment. An earlier analysis of 550 to 650 of the donors classified V segments as functional when productive rearrangements were above 56.7% and as segregating when the standard deviation between donors was above 5%. A statistical classification framework was built to diagnose cytomegalovirus status from the catalog of TCR beta chain sequences. In a later analysis, V and J genes were assigned by comparing TCR nucleotide sequences against IMGT/GENE-DB human TR gene sequences. Using the TCRdist pipeline, a later analysis assigned CDR3 sequences along with most-parsimonious VDJ recombination scenarios. In a later analysis, every TCR beta chain was defined by the combination of its CDR3 amino acid sequence and its V-gene family, and reads without a unique V-gene family were dropped. As a way to deal with suspected cross-contamination and a sequencing artifact, a later analysis dropped hundreds of nucleotide sequences that were highly shared and had low generation probability. In a later analysis, a clonal expansion index for each public chain was calculated from normalized within-repertoire ranks of inferred template counts. In a later analysis, generation probabilities were computed using a VDJ recombination model fitted to out-of-frame rearrangements, and the results were checked against IGoR. In a later analysis, hypergeometric tests were used to score TCR-TCR, TCR-HLA and TCR-CMV co-occurrence, with a repertoire-size bias correction applied to TCR pairs. A later analysis estimated false discovery rates by permuting HLA or CMV assignments 20 times. In a later analysis, co-occurring TCRs were grouped using DBSCAN, with TCRdist sequence similarity added in when clustering inside HLA-allele-positive subsets. For co-occurrence clustering, repertoires with fewer than 30,000 or more than 120,000 public chains were excluded, along with five or six repertoires with anomalous nucleotide sharing. What TCRdb holds here is the immuneACCESS table cut down to in-frame rearrangements. Part of the clones is not present; checked against another copy, under half of the missing clones reflect an unresolved V gene, and the others are unexplained. D and trimming were read from the DNA, whereas the V and J calls and clone size are those reported in that table. The table for this sample lists 90,000 to 150,000 clones; 74% of them were counted only once. Of the sample, around 10% falls within the top ten clones.

V trim: 0 bases; J trim: 9 bases; unmatched bases: 5. The CDR3 covers 15 residues, taking in both the cysteine and the phenylalanine. Only the CDR3 portion is preserved as DNA: 45 bases, with reading frame beginning at the first base. The germline V gene (reference sequence) supplies CDR1 SGHNT and CDR2 YYREEE. Summary of the overall study and its limitations: A few of the identified cytomegalovirus-associated TCR beta chains were confirmed in vitro to be specific for cytomegalovirus antigens. In a later analysis, several top co-occurrence clusters were reported to appear linked to parvovirus B19, influenza, CMV and Epstein-Barr virus. The authors suggested that the approach could potentially be extended to other disease states and immunological phenotypes. At a false discovery rate of 0.05, a later analysis linked 15,000 to 20,000 TCR beta sequences to specific HLA alleles. Most TCR sequences were seen in very few donors, while some public TCRs were found in many individuals. In a later analysis, HLA-associated TCR beta chains were found to be more clonally expanded and to have lower generation probabilities than equally common non-associated chains. A later analysis found that most CMV-associated TCR beta chains appeared HLA-restricted, with HLA associations seemingly driven largely by CMV exposure. Correlated functional status among segregating V segments might be attributable to linkage disequilibrium, but an unknown experimental factor could not be ruled out. The presence/absence analyses assumed that sequencing depth was roughly uniform across donors, and that assumption may not be true. This cohort had only TCR beta chains sequenced, and the lack of alpha or paired-chain data limited which features could be detected. When HLA alleles, especially DR and DQ, strongly co-occurred, TCR associations were difficult to assign to individual alleles. HLA typing was unavailable for some donors at each locus, so association tests used only the typed subset. A further reported finding was that TCR beta sequences accurately predicted the HLA-A and HLA-B alleles for most subjects in the first cohort. The earlier analysis of some 540 of the donors excluded 15 to 20 rarely observed V segments, including chromosome 9 orphons, because counts were too low. The only immune exposure information available for the cohort was CMV serostatus. Broadly in line with IMGT annotations, most TCR beta V segments showed up in productive rearrangements about 87% or about 30% of the time in an earlier analysis of 450 to 600 of the donors. The study gave a list of 150 to 200 TCR beta chains associated with cytomegalovirus. A cluster of highly shared sequence variants was judged likely to represent a technical artifact of the sequencing pipeline. In both the original and validation cohorts, the classifier was reported to diagnose cytomegalovirus status with high specificity and sensitivity. Compared with the roughly 700-donor mean, donors in an Asian-associated ancestry cluster had fewer N-insertions in productive TCRs, according to a later genetic analysis. A later genetic analysis associated a missense DCLRE1C variant with V-gene and J-gene trimming of TCR beta chains, and an independent cohort replicated the association. In a later analysis, the rate of TCR association differed among HLA loci, with DRB1 alleles having the most associated TCRs and HLA-C alleles having the fewest. Some IMGT-functional V segments, including TRBV6-2 and TRBV6-3, could not be told apart with the 87-base-pair reads, so those segments were excluded.

The cohort was made up of under 800 healthy bone marrow donors. All cohort members were sampled while nominally healthy, although unrecorded immune exposures were likely present. The donor was CMV seropositive and belonged to the group of more than 250 seropositive cohort members. Each donor provided a peripheral blood sample, and peripheral blood mononuclear cells were used for TCR beta sequencing. The Qiagen DNeasy Blood Extraction Kit was used to extract genomic DNA from the blood cell samples. This clone was picked up one time. The clone's antigen remains unknown. No base-level quality is on record; no much larger clone is a single base apart.

The TCR sequence derives from a woman in her fifties or sixties in good health and CMV-seropositive. Sequenced input: PBMCs. Rearrangement joined TRBV5-4 to TRBJ2-1, and 11 bases in between align with TRBD2. The CDR3 protein sequence reads: CASSLGSSGGREQFF. The nucleotides read TGTGCCAGCAGCTTGGGATCTAGCGGGGGGCGTGAGCAGTTCTTC.